These T cell receptor beta chains were read from a single sample in a study of CD8 T cells in Susac syndrome. MiXCR was run by TCRdb on the immunoSEQ multiplex PCR reads, yielding one entry per CDR3 protein. The sample lists about 120,000 distinct CDR3 sequences, about 95% occurring once. The sequencing sample was made of CD4+ T cells from PBMCs. These receptors originate from a human donor in good health. Each CDR3 is given with its conserved first and last residue. D genes are given only for firm matches. Size values are once, few and many counts, or a class for expanded clones, and some rows have none.

d_gene	abundance	v_gene	j_gene	CDR3nt	CDR3aa
.	.	TRBV18	TRBJ2-5	TGTGCCAGCTCACCACCGCACTTCCAAGAGACCCAGTACTTC	CASSPPHFQETQYF
.	few	TRBV29-1	TRBJ2-7	TGCAGCGTTGAAGGGGGCCTGGGATACGAGCAGTACTTC	CSVEGGLGYEQYF
TRBD1	.	TRBV6-5	TRBJ1-2	TGTGCCAGCAGTTACGGGGCAGGGGGGGGAGGCTACACCTTC	CASSYGAGGGGYTF
.	few	TRBV5-1	TRBJ2-5	TGCGCCAGCAGCTTGGGCTCGGGGGAAGAGACCCAGTACTTC	CASSLGSGEETQYF
.	.	TRBV3-1	TRBJ1-4	TGTGCCAGCAGCCCTTATCGGACAGCATTTAATGAAAAACTGTTTTTT	CASSPYRTAFNEKLFF
TRBD1	.	TRBV20-1	TRBJ1-1	TGCAGTGCTAGAGACATACAGGGGCCGAACACTGAAGCTTTCTTT	CSARDIQGPNTEAFF
.	.	TRBV18	TRBJ1-1	TGTGCCAGCTCACCACCCTGGGGCAACACTGAAGCTTTCTTT	CASSPPWGNTEAFF
.	.	TRBV10-2	TRBJ1-1	TGCGCCAGCATACAGAGTCAGACCGATTACGAAGCTTTCTTT	CASIQSQTDYEAFF
TRBD2	.	TRBV19	TRBJ2-1	TGTGCCAGTAGTTCCCCGGCGGGAGGGACTAATGAGCAGTTCTTC	CASSSPAGGTNEQFF
.	once	TRBV5-4	TRBJ1-2	TGTGCCAGCACCACTTCGGGGGGCGGGCCTGACTATGGCTACACCTTC	CASTTSGGGPDYGYTF
.	.	TRBV7-2	TRBJ1-3	TGTGCCAGCAGCCCCAGTTTGGGGCCTGGAAACACCATATATTTT	CASSPSLGPGNTIYF
.	.	TRBV5-1	TRBJ2-7	TGCGCCAGCAGCCCGGCTGGGGGGGCGGACTACGAGCAGTACTTC	CASSPAGGADYEQYF
.	once	TRBV18	TRBJ2-1	TGTGCCAGCTCACCGTCCTACCTTAGCGGACCACGGTACAATGAGCAGTTCTTC	CASSPSYLSGPRYNEQFF
.	.	TRBV4-1	TRBJ2-1	TGCGCCAGCAGCCAAGATCTTAGCGCGAGTGAGCAGTTCTTC	CASSQDLSASEQFF
.	once	TRBV7-2	TRBJ2-7	TGTGCCAGCAGCTGGAAAGCGGAGAGCTCCTACGAGCAGTACTTC	CASSWKAESSYEQYF
TRBD2	.	TRBV29-1	TRBJ2-1	TGCAGCGTTACCCACCAACTAGCGGGAGTGGATAATGACCAGTTCTTC	CSVTHQLAGVDNDQFF
TRBD2	.	TRBV14	TRBJ2-7	TGTGCCAGCAGCGACCCGGGACTAGCGGGCACCTACGAGCAGTACTTC	CASSDPGLAGTYEQYF
.	.	TRBV7-2	TRBJ2-7	TGTGCCAGCAGCTTAGGAGGAGAGACCTACGAGCAGTACTTC	CASSLGGETYEQYF
.	.	TRBV7-9	TRBJ1-4	TGTGCCAGCAGCTTCGGGGACACAGCAACTAATGAAAAACTGTTTTTT	CASSFGDTATNEKLFF
.	once	TRBV3-1	TRBJ1-1	TGTGCCAGCAGCCCCTCTTCTAGGAACACTGAAGCTCTCTTT	CASSPSSRNTEALF
TRBD2	.	TRBV20-1	TRBJ2-7	TGCAGTGCCCCCCTCACGGGCGGGAGCTACGAGCAGTACTTC	CSAPLTGGSYEQYF
.	.	TRBV3-1	TRBJ2-6	TGTGCCAGCAGCCTCCTTGGAAACTCTGGGGCCAACGTCCTGACTTTC	CASSLLGNSGANVLTF
TRBD2	.	TRBV27	TRBJ2-5	TGTGCCAGCAGACCTAGCGGACAAGAGACCCAGTACTTC	CASRPSGQETQYF
.	.	TRBV19	TRBJ1-5	TGTGCCAGTAGTACGCAGGGGAATCAGCCCCAGCATTTT	CASSTQGNQPQHF
.	.	TRBV12-3/TRBV12-4	TRBJ2-1	TGTGCCAGCAGTCCCCGGTATGAGCAGTTCTTC	CASSPRYEQFF
.	.	TRBV2	TRBJ2-5	TGTGCCAGCAGGGTGTACCAAGAGACCCAGTACTTC	CASRVYQETQYF
TRBD2	few	TRBV6-6	TRBJ2-7	TGTGCCAGCAACTACGGGACTACCTACGAGCAGTACTTC	CASNYGTTYEQYF
TRBD2	.	TRBV2	TRBJ2-2	TGTGCCAGCAGTGATCGGACTAGGAACACCGGGGAGCTGTTTTTT	CASSDRTRNTGELFF
.	.	TRBV20-1	TRBJ2-5	TGCAGTGCTAGACGTGGAATTGGAGAGACCCAGTACTTC	CSARRGIGETQYF
TRBD1	.	TRBV3-1	TRBJ2-2	TGTGCCAGCAACAGGGGTCACACCGGGGAGCTGTTTTTT	CASNRGHTGELFF
TRBD2	.	TRBV20-1	TRBJ2-3	TGCAGTGCTAGAGAGTTAGCGGGTCTCACAGATACGCAGTATTTT	CSARELAGLTDTQYF
TRBD2	.	TRBV7-9	TRBJ2-5	TGTGCCAGCAGCCCCGTATCTCTAGCGGGAGGGCCTGGAGAGACCCAGTACTTC	CASSPVSLAGGPGETQYF
.	.	TRBV28	TRBJ2-7	TGTGCCAGCAGTTCCCTCCGTTCCCTCTCCTACGAGCAGTACTTC	CASSSLRSLSYEQYF
.	.	TRBV18	TRBJ1-4	TGTGCCAGCTCAGAACGGACAGCAACTAATGAAAAACTGTTTTTT	CASSERTATNEKLFF
.	.	TRBV30	TRBJ2-7	TGTGCCTGGAGTGCTTTCCCTGGGACAAAGAGCTCCTACGAGCAGTACTTC	CAWSAFPGTKSSYEQYF
TRBD1	.	TRBV6-2/TRBV6-3	TRBJ1-6	TGTGCCAGCAGACCGGGACAGGATAATTCACCCCTCCACTTT	CASRPGQDNSPLHF
TRBD2	.	TRBV20-1	TRBJ2-1	TGCAGTGCGGGACTAGCGGGATCAGTATACAATGAGCAGTTCTTC	CSAGLAGSVYNEQFF
TRBD2	.	TRBV20-1	TRBJ2-5	TGCAGTGCTAGAGATCCTCGGACTAGCGGGTTGCAAGAGACCCAGTACTTC	CSARDPRTSGLQETQYF